The 30 T cell receptor beta chains presented below share a single source sample, sequenced in a study of T cell responses to AZD1222 COVID-19 vaccine. Only in-frame clones appear in the TCRdb table, and some are missing; sequencing was by immunoSEQ multiplex PCR. Of 130,000 to 150,000 clones detected, approximately 85% appear once; the ten largest clones hold 4.5% to 5.5%. The material was peripheral blood, obtained 28 days after the second dose of the MenACWY control vaccine. The receptors were sampled from an adult who received the MenACWY meningococcal vaccine as a control.

The rearrangement links TRBV11-2 to TRBJ1-6; no definite D call. Trimming took off 2 bases at V and 14 bases at J, with 10 bases between the two ends. CDR1 is SGHAT, CDR2 FQNNGV, per germline. This CDR3 comprises 12 residues. The CDR3 loop is CASSLLGTTLHF. CDR3 nucleotide sequence: TGTGCCAGCAGCTTACTCGGTACTACCCTCCACTTT.

The chain recombines TRBV5-4 with TRBJ1-2, with a weak D call TRBD1 (6 bases). This CDR3 has 13 residues. The V gene lost 2 bases and the J gene lost 8 bases, with 13 bases spanning the gap. Germline V lookup: CDR1 SGHNT, CDR2 YYREEE (reference sequence). The CDR3 bases are TGTGCCAGCAGCTTTTCCGGGACATTCGGCTACACCTTC. Translating gives CASSFSGTFGYTF.

The rearrangement links TRBV10-3 to TRBJ2-7, with a weak D call TRBD2 (5 bases). The germline CDR1 and CDR2 sequences are ENHRY and SYGVKD. Deletions cut 8 bases from V and 5 bases from J, with 13 bases between. The CDR3 runs 12 residues. The DNA of the CDR3 is TGTGCCATCGGACTCCTCCAGAACGAGCAGTACTTC. Protein sequence: CAIGLLQNEQYF.

The V gene is TRBV7-9, the J gene TRBJ2-2; 9 bases match TRBD1. With V trimmed by 1 base and J by 0 bases, 3 bases remained unmatched. Germline V gives CDR1 SEHNR, CDR2 FQNEAQ (reference sequence). The CDR3 is made up of 17 amino acids. In DNA form, the CDR3 reads TGTGCCAGCAGCTTAGGATGGACAGGGGCGAACACCGGGGAGCTGTTTTTT. Translation: CASSLGWTGANTGELFF.

The J gene is TRBJ1-6, the V gene TRBV4-2; possibly TRBD1 for D (5 bases). Per germline, CDR1 LGHNA and CDR2 YNFKEQ. Deletions cut 2 bases from V and 7 bases from J, with 24 bases between. The CDR3 has 19 residues. The CDR3 nucleotides are TGTGCCAGCAGCCAAACAGGCAGGGATTTGGGGACTCCCAATTCACCCCTCCACTTT. Encoded protein: CASSQTGRDLGTPNSPLHF.

This clone was seen a single time. The chain joins TRBV7-9 to TRBJ2-7; D remains unclear. Germline assignment: CDR1 SEHNR and CDR2 FQNEAQ (reference sequence). V shed 3 bases and J shed 5 bases, with 5 bases lying between them. The CDR3 runs to 11 residues. The DNA of the CDR3 is TGTGCCAGCAGCTTTAGGGACGAGCAGTACTTC. Protein sequence: CASSFRDEQYF.

CDR3 sequence (DNA): TGTGCTAGTTGGTTAGACTCTTTCTACAATGAGCAGTTCTTC. Protein product: CASWLDSFYNEQFF. The V gene is TRBV12-5, the J gene TRBJ2-1; D ambiguous. V was trimmed by 8 bases and J by 3 bases, leaving 14 bases between them. CDR3 length: 14 residues. CDR1 LGHNT and CDR2 FRNRAP come from the germline V gene.

In regard to this clone: Germline and junction disagree at one end, which may indicate a read error. The chain is built from TRBV7-9 and TRBJ2-7; no clear D gene. CDR1 SEHNR and CDR2 FQNEAQ come from the germline V gene (reference sequence). The CDR3 totals 11 residues. CDR3 sequence: CASSFLVPQDF. Written as DNA, the CDR3 is TGTGCCAGCAGCTTTTTAGTCCCCCAAGACTTC.

The chain couples TRBV6-1 to TRBJ2-7, with unresolved D. Germline V gives CDR1 MNHNS, CDR2 SASEGT. This CDR3 has 13 amino acids. Trimming removed 0 bases from V and 1 base from J, with 4 bases in between. The CDR3 nucleotides read TGTGCCAGCAGTGAAGCGGGGTCCTACGAGCAGTACTTC. It translates to CASSEAGSYEQYF.

The table lists this clone with a count of one. This sequence joins TRBV5-1 and TRBJ2-5, with 7 bases lining up with TRBD2. The CDR3 sequence is 15 residues long. V lost 4 bases and J lost 2; bases outside the gene matches: 8. Germline values: CDR1 SGHRS, CDR2 YFSETQ. The CDR3 loop reads CASSSQMGGQETQYF. CDR3 sequence (DNA): TGCGCCAGCAGCAGTCAGATGGGGGGGCAAGAGACCCAGTACTTC.

V and J are TRBV3-1 (or the pseudogene TRBV3-2) and TRBJ2-7; either TRBD1 or TRBD2 may fit D (5 bases each). This CDR3 spans 16 amino acids. The ends were cut back, 5 bases at V and 4 bases at J, with 21 bases in the middle. Germline V gene sequence: CDR1 LGHDT, CDR2 YNNKEL (reference sequence). The CDR3 sequence is CASSVRLRDGAYEQYF. As DNA, the CDR3 is TGTGCCAGCAGCGTTCGACTCCGGGACGGGGCTTACGAGCAGTACTTC.

The chain joins TRBV11-1 to TRBJ2-1; D tentatively fits TRBD1 or TRBD2 (6 bases each). This CDR3 contains 16 residues. Germline CDR1 reads SGHAT; CDR2 reads FQDESV (reference sequence). V lost 5 bases, J lost 0 bases, and 14 bases lay in between. The CDR3 nucleotides are TGTGCCAGCAGCCCCGGCGGGACAAACTCCTACAATGAGCAGTTCTTC. Translating it yields CASSPGGTNSYNEQFF.

The chain recombines TRBV12-5 with TRBJ2-3; the match to TRBD1 covers 7 bases. The V gene's germline CDR1 is LGHNT and CDR2 FRNRAP. The V segment lost 7 bases and the J segment 0 bases; nucleotides outside the gene matches: 10. This CDR3 is built from 16 residues. CDR3: CASADDRVGSTDTQYF. CDR3 in DNA: TGTGCTAGTGCCGATGACAGGGTCGGAAGCACAGATACGCAGTATTTT.

The chain employs TRBV5-1 and TRBJ1-1; a possible D gene is TRBD1 (5 bases). V lost 0 bases and J 0 bases, leaving 9 bases between the germline ends. The CDR3 totals 15 residues. Looked up from germline, CDR1 is SGHRS and CDR2 is YFSETQ. CDR3 sequence reads: CASSLDDSVNTEAFF. DNA for the CDR3: TGCGCCAGCAGCTTGGACGACAGCGTGAACACTGAAGCTTTCTTT.

The CDR3 region has the DNA TGTGCCAGTAGTAAATCGGGACAGGGCGGCTATGGCTACACCTTC. Residues: CASSKSGQGGYGYTF. This chain joins TRBV19 and TRBJ1-2, with TRBD1 matching 9 bases. CDR1 is LNHDA and CDR2 is SQIVND in the germline V gene (reference sequence). The CDR3 loop spans 15 amino acids. The ends lost 4 bases at V and 4 bases at J; junction bases unmatched: 7.

The V and J genes are TRBV2 and TRBJ1-3; possibly TRBD1 for D (6 bases). In germline, CDR1 is SNHLY, CDR2 FYNNEI. This CDR3 is built from 15 residues. V gave up 2 bases and J gave up 4 bases, with 12 bases separating them. The DNA for the CDR3 is TGTGCCAGCAGTGAAAATGGACAGCTAGGAAACACCATATATTTT. It encodes CASSENGQLGNTIYF.

In this sample, this clone turned up once. V is TRBV7-3 and J is TRBJ2-2; no clear D. This CDR3 comprises 13 residues. The V end was cut by 0 bases, the J end by 5 bases, with 4 bases between. Germline V CDR1 and CDR2: SGHTA, FQGTGA. This CDR3 is CASSLTGTGELFF. The CDR3 DNA reads TGTGCCAGCAGCTTAACCGGGACCGGGGAGCTGTTTTTT.

The chain combines TRBV25-1 with TRBJ1-2; 7 nucleotides agree with TRBD1. The CDR3 loop spans 13 amino acids. CDR1 is MGHDK and CDR2 is SYGVNS in the germline V gene. J gave up 5 bases and V 6 bases, and 6 bases lay outside the gene matches. The CDR3 loop reads CASSAGTVYGYTF. The CDR3 region has the DNA TGTGCCAGCAGCGCCGGGACAGTTTATGGCTACACCTTC.

The chain is built from TRBV6-1 and TRBJ1-2; 10 bases map to TRBD1. CDR3 size: 17 residues. With 0 bases clipped from V and 4 bases from J, the junction kept 8 bases outside the gene matches. Germline V gene lookup returns CDR1 MNHNS and CDR2 SASEGT. In nucleotides, the CDR3 is TGTGCCAGCAGTGAAGCGAGCCGCCGGACAGGGGGCTATGGCTACACCTTC. Translation gives CASSEASRRTGGYGYTF.

The rearrangement joins TRBV6-5 to TRBJ2-5; 8 nucleotides match TRBD2. Per the germline V gene, CDR1 is MNHEY and CDR2 is SVGAGI. The CDR3 extends over 15 amino acids. Unmatched junction bases numbered 8, after V lost 3 bases and J lost 5 bases. The CDR3 DNA sequence: TGTGCCAGCAGTTATATAACGGGGGGGCCCGAGACCCAGTACTTC. This encodes CASSYITGGPETQYF.

This chain connects TRBV5-4 to TRBJ2-7; possibly TRBD2 for D (5 bases). V lost 0 bases and J 2 bases, leaving 15 bases between the germline ends. CDR1 SGHNT and CDR2 YYREEE come from the germline V gene (reference sequence). The CDR3 spans 16 residues. CDR3: CASSLASASPPYEQYF. In DNA form, the CDR3 reads TGTGCCAGCAGCTTGGCCTCGGCTAGCCCGCCCTACGAGCAGTACTTC.

This chain uses TRBV5-6 with TRBJ2-2; 8 nucleotides agree with TRBD2. The V gene end was trimmed by 4 bases and the J gene end by 5 bases; junction bases not matched to a gene: 10. Germline V gene sequence: CDR1 SGHDT, CDR2 YYEEEE. CDR3 length: 16 amino acids. The CDR3 reads CASSRKGQRGTGELFF. CDR3 DNA: TGTGCCAGCAGCCGCAAGGGGCAGCGGGGGACCGGGGAGCTGTTTTTT.

The chain uses TRBV3-1 (or the pseudogene TRBV3-2) and TRBJ2-3, with TRBD2 matching over 7 bases. Looked up from germline, CDR1 is LGHDT and CDR2 is YNNKEL (reference sequence). The V gene end was trimmed by 4 bases and the J gene end by 0 bases; junction bases not matched to a gene: 7. CDR3 length: 16 residues. CDR3 nucleotide sequence: TGTGCCAGCAGCCTACGAATTAGCGGGAGCACAGATACGCAGTATTTT. Its translation is CASSLRISGSTDTQYF.

The chain recombines TRBV5-4 with TRBJ1-1; D unresolved. V lost 0 bases and J 2 bases, leaving 11 bases between the germline ends. CDR1 SGHNT and CDR2 YYREEE come from the germline V gene (reference sequence). This CDR3 has 15 residues. The CDR3 region is CASSLGGYLNTEAFF. In DNA form, the CDR3 reads TGTGCCAGCAGCTTGGGCGGCTATTTAAACACTGAAGCTTTCTTT.

The gene calls are TRBV19 and TRBJ1-1, with TRBD1 matching 7 bases. The V gene's germline CDR1 is LNHDA and CDR2 SQIVND (reference sequence). Trimming took 5 bases from V and 4 from J; bases not matched to a gene: 7. The CDR3 is 14 residues long. The CDR3 is CASSLDPGGTEAFF. CDR3 sequence (DNA): TGTGCCAGTAGTCTCGACCCAGGGGGCACTGAAGCTTTCTTT.

This rearrangement joins TRBV28 to TRBJ1-3; TRBD1 is a possible D gene (6 bases). V lost 10 bases, J lost 2 bases, and 15 bases lay in between. Per germline, CDR1 MDHEN and CDR2 SYDVKM. The CDR3 totals 14 residues. Here the CDR3 DNA reads TGTGCCACCTCCGGTAGGGGGACTGGAAACACCATATATTTT. Amino acid sequence: CATSGRGTGNTIYF.

This clone was detected a few times. The same CDR3 is also encoded by other DNA sequences in this sample. The genes are TRBV28 and TRBJ2-5; the match to TRBD2 covers 7 bases. Germline CDR1 reads MDHEN; CDR2 reads SYDVKM. The CDR3 totals 12 residues. V shed 8 bases, J shed 3 bases, and the junction held 3 bases outside the gene matches. The DNA for the CDR3 is TGTGCCAGCTCCAGCGGGAAAGAGACCCAGTACTTC. Translating it yields CASSSGKETQYF.

This chain joins TRBV7-3 and TRBJ2-2; TRBD2 matches 14 bases. Germline lookup yields CDR1 SGHTA and CDR2 FQGTGA. V was clipped by 8 bases and J by 7 bases; unmatched bases: 6. This CDR3 has 15 amino acids. Written as DNA, the CDR3 is TGTGCCAGCGCGACTAGCGGGAGGGTCGGCGGGGAGCTGTTTTTT. Translated: CASATSGRVGGELFF.

The chain carries TRBV7-3 and TRBJ1-2; possibly TRBD1 for D (5 bases). The CDR3 is made up of 13 amino acids. Germline CDR1 is SGHTA and CDR2 is FQGTGA. V lost 5 bases and J lost 3, with 10 bases in between. CDR3 DNA sequence: TGTGCCAGCAGCATCGGGACGGACTATGGCTACACCTTC. This codes for CASSIGTDYGYTF.

The chain couples TRBV18 to TRBJ2-7, with D perhaps TRBD1 (5 bases). Germline CDR1 is KGHSH and CDR2 is LQKENI. Trimming stripped 4 bases from V and 1 base from J, with 14 bases between. CDR3 size: 15 residues. Here the CDR3 DNA reads TGTGCCAGCTCACAACAGGACCTCCAATCCTACGAGCAGTACTTC. Its translation: CASSQQDLQSYEQYF.